This T cell receptor (beta chain) was sequenced during a study of chemoradiotherapy in HPV16-positive cancers. Whole-study findings and limits: For HPV16-positive patients, expanding HPV-responsive T cells associated with longer recurrence-free survival.

Germline-derived CDR1 and CDR2 are SGHAT and FQNNGV. CDR3 size: 13 residues. Trimming left V 5 bases short and J 5 bases short, with 12 bases between. About this clone itself: Its antigen is unknown.

Sequencing was performed with immunoSEQ multiplex PCR; in TCRdb, only in-frame clones are kept and a portion is missing. The sample consists of about 35,000 clones, 70% to 90% of them appearing once. The chain joins TRBV11-2 to TRBJ1-1; D ambiguous. This sequence was found in a human donor with HPV-associated anogenital cancer. The material was blood, obtained from a patient who underwent chemoradiotherapy. The CDR3 here is CASSHLLITEAFF. The CDR3 DNA reads TGTGCCAGCAGCCACCTTCTGATTACTGAAGCTTTCTTT.